This TCR beta chain was found in a study of blood T cell repertoires in COVID-19 (dated by TCRdb to 2019 to 2021). Background on the whole study: The collaborator samples originated in the United States, Italy and Spain and spanned the acute and convalescent phases of COVID-19. The prospective study material was composed of cDNA or gDNA derived from T cells, B-cell-depleted T cells, or PBMCs. The dataset comprised deeply sampled blood TCRbeta repertoires from subjects exposed to, actively infected with, or recovered from COVID-19. The repertoires were released in a freely available public database intended as a resource for research on the immune response to SARS-CoV-2. Samples came from the ongoing ImmuneRACE study (first 160 participants) plus 1,254 subjects from 6 global collaborators. The sample metadata nearly always contained a de-identified subject ID, COVID-19 status, age in years and sex. Where available, HLA class I and class II types were obtained from metadata supplied by the sample provider rather than from assay-based typing.

TCRbeta CDR3 regions were amplified from genomic DNA by means of the immunoSEQ Assay, a bias-controlled multiplex PCR. The source study handled its data this way. The number of nucleated cells in each sample was estimated by amplification of reference gene primers within the assay. To quantify the absolute abundance of each unique TCRbeta CDR3 rearrangement, sequence reads were collapsed and filtered. For each sample, productive Simpson clonality was calculated by taking the square root of Simpson's diversity index across productive rearrangements. TCRdb limited this immuneACCESS table to in-frame rearrangements with V and J called. A share of clones is missing; checked studies link under half to unresolved V genes, and the rest is unexplained. Clonal size and the V and J genes are those of that table, whereas D and trimming came from the DNA. Recorded for this sample are roughly 230,000 clones; approximately 80% of them occurred a single time. In total, the top ten clones hold about 8% of the sample.

From cysteine to phenylalanine, the CDR3 is 17 amino acids long. Here the CDR3 DNA is all that survives: 51 bases in frame from base 1. CDR1 is given as MGHRA and CDR2 as YSYEKL, both from the germline V gene. V is cut back by 3 bases and J by 2 bases, with 8 bases in the junction unmatched. The collaborating institutions used their own protocols to collect whole blood in K2EDTA tubes. For TCRbeta analysis, collaborators shipped samples in one of three forms: frozen whole blood, isolated PBMCs, or DNA extracted from either of those sample types. About this clone itself: Its antigen is not yet known. No much larger clonotype is one base removed from it; base qualities were not supplied.

The full study reports these points: Clinical and demographic metadata were provided uncurated, with the amount varying by source and participant.

The chain joins TRBV4-1 to TRBJ2-3, with 10 bases aligning to TRBD2. The sequencing sample was made of peripheral blood. The sequence was obtained from a woman between 50 and 59 years old with acute or convalescent COVID-19. The CDR3 corresponds to CASSQYVLAGVTDTQYF. The nucleotide sequence is TGCGCCAGCAGCCAGTACGTCCTAGCGGGAGTCACAGATACGCAGTATTTT.